A single sample is the source of the 17 T cell receptor beta chains below, sequenced in a study of T cells in Graves' hyperthyroidism and ophthalmopathy. Researchers amplified the TCR beta CDR3 regions from RNA transcripts. TCR CDR3 regions were first amplified by RT-PCR with HTBI primers. TCRdb independently ran MiXCR on the multiplex PCR reads; one entry per CDR3 protein. The data contain approximately 720,000 distinct CDR3 sequences, under 20% of them singletons. Sequencing was done on a sample of blood. The receptor set was obtained from a woman aged 45-65 years with Graves' hyperthyroidism that later progressed to Graves' ophthalmopathy.

This clonotype was counted many times. The DNA for the CDR3 is TGTGCCAGCAGCTTGATGACGAGGATTACAGATACGCAGTATTTT. As protein: CASSLMTRITDTQYF. The genes are TRBV5-5 and TRBJ2-3, with D unclear. Trimming removed 1 base at V and 3 bases at J, with 12 bases between. Germline lookup yields CDR1 SGHKS and CDR2 YYEKEE (reference sequence). The CDR3 length is 15 residues.

This clonotype was found a few times. The chain is built from TRBV6-4 and TRBJ1-5; D not certain. CDR1 MRHNA and CDR2 SNTAGT come from the germline V gene. V shed 5 bases and J shed 0 bases, with 5 bases lying between them. CDR3 size: 13 residues. The CDR3 loop is CASSWRSNQPQHF. The CDR3 DNA sequence: TGTGCCAGCAGTTGGCGTAGCAATCAGCCCCAGCATTTT.

V and J are TRBV15 and TRBJ2-7; the D is unclear. Trimming shortened V by 1 base and J by 2 bases, and 9 bases separated the two germline ends. Germline lookup yields CDR1 LNHNV and CDR2 YYDKDF (reference sequence). The CDR3 covers 14 residues. This chain's CDR3 is CATSRVAAAYEQYF. In DNA form, the CDR3 reads TGTGCCACCAGCAGAGTGGCAGCTGCCTACGAGCAGTACTTC.

This clonotype was seen more than once but under ten times. CDR3 sequence (DNA): TGTGCCAGCAGACGAGGGGGGACAGGGATCGATGAGCAGTTCTTC. Its translation: CASRRGGTGIDEQFF. The V and J genes are TRBV7-9 and TRBJ2-1; 9 nucleotides match TRBD1. CDR1 and CDR2 (germline): SEHNR, FQNEAQ (reference sequence). The junction had 11 bases not matched to a gene; V was cut back by 6 bases and J by 8 bases. The CDR3 is 15 amino acids.

A few counts support this clonotype. The J gene is TRBJ1-4, the V gene TRBV29-1, with a possible D match to TRBD1 (5 bases). Trimming removed 1 base from V and 5 bases from J, with 11 bases in between. Germline CDR1 reads SQVTM; CDR2 reads ANQGSEA. This CDR3 comprises 14 residues. The DNA of the CDR3 is TGCAGCGTTGAAGTTGTAGGGGCCAATGAAAAACTGTTTTTT. This codes for CSVEVVGANEKLFF.

Points on this clonotype: Given a much more abundant clone one base away, this may be a read error. The CDR3 nucleotides read TGTGCCAGCTCACCAACCAGTGAGCAGTTCTTC. This sequence encodes CASSPTSEQFF. This chain connects TRBV18 to TRBJ2-1; no firm D call. CDR3 length equals 11 residues. Deletions cut 2 bases from V and 9 bases from J, with 5 bases between. Germline V gives CDR1 KGHSH, CDR2 LQKENI.

This clonotype is labeled as medium-sized. The chain employs TRBV12-3 or TRBV12-4 and TRBJ2-1; D unresolved. With 2 bases removed from V and 7 bases from J, the gap between germline ends came to 12 bases. The CDR3 covers 14 residues. The CDR3, as DNA: TGTGCCAGCAGTTTATTGGACCCGTTTAATGAGCAGTTCTTC. As protein: CASSLLDPFNEQFF.

V and J are TRBV6-1 and TRBJ1-4; possibly TRBD1 for D (5 bases). CDR1 is MNHNS and CDR2 is SASEGT in the germline V gene. The CDR3 is made up of 14 amino acids. The V gene lost 7 bases and the J gene lost 4 bases, with 13 bases spanning the gap. This CDR3 reads CASKSGAVNEKLFF. The CDR3 DNA sequence: TGTGCCAGCAAATCCGGGGCAGTTAATGAAAAACTGTTTTTT.

Many counts were recorded for this clonotype. The chain uses TRBV5-1 and TRBJ2-3; 7 bases align to TRBD1. This CDR3 is 15 amino acids long. CDR1 is SGHRS and CDR2 is YFSETQ in the germline V gene. V shed 0 bases, J shed 2 bases, and the junction held 3 bases outside the gene matches. As DNA, the CDR3 is TGCGCCAGCAGCTTGGACAGGGGTAACACAGATACGCAGTATTTT. This sequence encodes CASSLDRGNTDTQYF.

This clonotype has ten or more counts. This chain links TRBV9 with TRBJ1-2; D gene unclear. The CDR3 has 14 residues. Germline loops: CDR1 SGDLS, CDR2 YYNGEE. V was shortened by 0 bases and J by 4 bases, with 10 bases between the two germline ends. The CDR3 sequence is CASSVGEGGYGYTF. CDR3 bases: TGTGCCAGCAGCGTAGGGGAGGGCGGCTATGGCTACACCTTC. Full variable domain (missing parts from reference TRBV9 and TRBJ1-2): DSGVTQTPKHLITATGQRVTLRCSPRSGDLSVYWYQQSLDQGLQFLIQYYNGEERAKGNILERFSAQQFPDLHSELNLSSLELGDSALYFCASSVGEGGYGYTFGSGTRLTVV.

The table lists this clonotype with many counts. This sequence joins TRBV18 and TRBJ1-1; no firm D call. Trimming cost V 3 bases and J 1 base, with 9 bases left between them. The CDR3 length is 14 residues. Germline CDR1 KGHSH, CDR2 LQKENI. The CDR3 coding sequence is TGTGCCAGCTCACCCGGACCAAGGAACACTGAAGCTTTCTTT. Its translation is CASSPGPRNTEAFF.

This clonotype has only a few counts. The V gene is TRBV10-3, the J gene TRBJ1-5; no reliable D call. The CDR3 consists of 14 residues. CDR1 and CDR2 from the germline V gene are ENHRY and SYGVKD. V was trimmed by 3 bases and J by 5 bases, leaving 11 bases between them. The CDR3 DNA reads TGTGCCATCAGTGACCTCTCAGGTGATCAGCCCCAGCATTTT. Its protein is CAISDLSGDQPQHF.

This chain connects TRBV25-1 to TRBJ1-1; D possibly corresponds to TRBD1 (5 bases). CDR1 MGHDK and CDR2 SYGVNS come from the germline V gene. This CDR3 is 13 amino acids long. Trimming took off 5 bases at V and 7 bases at J, with 14 bases between the two ends. The chain's CDR3 is CASSSNYQGEAFF. The CDR3 DNA reads as TGTGCCAGCAGTTCGAACTATCAGGGTGAAGCTTTCTTT.

This clonotype showed up just a few times. This sequence joins TRBV2 and TRBJ1-2; D ambiguous. Trimming left V 0 bases short and J 4 bases short, with 27 bases between. This CDR3 spans 20 amino acids. CDR1 is SNHLY, CDR2 FYNNEI, per germline. CDR3: CASSEAPLFDFDASLYGYTF. The CDR3 DNA is TGTGCCAGCAGTGAAGCGCCTCTCTTCGATTTTGACGCTTCCCTCTATGGCTACACCTTC. The full variable domain, completed using reference TRBV2 and TRBJ1-2, is EPEVTQTPSHQVTQMGQEVILRCVPISNHLYFYWYRQILGQKVEFLVSFYNNEISEKSEIFDDQFSVERPDGSNFTLKIRSTKLEDSAMYFCASSEAPLFDFDASLYGYTFGSGTRLTVV.

This clonotype was observed many times. The chain joins TRBV3-1 to TRBJ2-1; 9 bases map to TRBD2. The CDR3 has 16 amino acids. The J segment lost 6 bases and the V segment lost 4 bases, leaving 10 bases of the junction unmatched. Germline CDR1 LGHDT, CDR2 YNNKEL (reference sequence). For the CDR3, the DNA is TGTGCCAGCAGCCCCGGGGGGCTAGCGGGGATCAATGAGCAGTTCTTC. Translating gives CASSPGGLAGINEQFF.

This clonotype was found many times. V usage is TRBV3-1 and J usage is TRBJ2-2; tentative D call: TRBD1 (6 bases). The CDR3 has 14 amino acids. The ends were cut back, 5 bases at V and 4 bases at J, with 11 bases in the middle. In germline, CDR1 is LGHDT, CDR2 YNNKEL (reference sequence). The CDR3 DNA sequence: TGTGCCAGCAGCATTCGGACAGTCACCGGGGAGCTGTTTTTT. Residues: CASSIRTVTGELFF. The entire variable domain, with the rest obtained from reference TRBV3-1 and TRBJ2-2, is as follows: DTAVSQTPKYLVTQMGNDKSIKCEQNLGHDTMYWYKQDSKKFLKIMFSYNNKELIINETVPNRFSPKSPDKAHLNLHINSLELGDSAVYFCASSIRTVTGELFFGEGSRLTVL.

As regards this clonotype: A much larger clone is a single base away; this may be a read error. This chain's CDR3 is CASSPKTSGGAGEQFF. Here the CDR3 DNA reads TGCGCCAGCAGCCCGAAGACTAGCGGGGGGGCCGGGGAGCAGTTCTTC. V gene TRBV5-1 combines with J gene TRBJ2-1; 14 nucleotides agree with TRBD2. The CDR3 loop spans 16 amino acids. Germline CDR1 SGHRS, CDR2 YFSETQ. Unmatched junction bases numbered 10, after V lost 4 bases and J lost 10 bases.